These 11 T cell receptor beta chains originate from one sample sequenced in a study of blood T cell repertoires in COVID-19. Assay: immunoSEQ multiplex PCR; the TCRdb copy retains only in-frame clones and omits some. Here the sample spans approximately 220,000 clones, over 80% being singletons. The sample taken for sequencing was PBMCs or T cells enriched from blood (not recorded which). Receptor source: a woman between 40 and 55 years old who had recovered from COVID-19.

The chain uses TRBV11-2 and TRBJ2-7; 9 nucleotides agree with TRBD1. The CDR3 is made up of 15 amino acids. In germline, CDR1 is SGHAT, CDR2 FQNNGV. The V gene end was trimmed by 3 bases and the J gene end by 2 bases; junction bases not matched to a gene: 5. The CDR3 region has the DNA TGTGCCAGCAGCTTTGGGACAGGGAGAGCCTACGAGCAGTACTTC. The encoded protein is CASSFGTGRAYEQYF. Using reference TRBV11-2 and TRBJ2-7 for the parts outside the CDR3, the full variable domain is EAGVAQSPRYKIIEKRQSVAFWCNPISGHATLYWYQQILGQGPKLLIQFQNNGVVDDSQLPKDRFSAERLKGVDSTLKIQPAKLEDSAVYLCASSFGTGRAYEQYFGPGTRLTVT.

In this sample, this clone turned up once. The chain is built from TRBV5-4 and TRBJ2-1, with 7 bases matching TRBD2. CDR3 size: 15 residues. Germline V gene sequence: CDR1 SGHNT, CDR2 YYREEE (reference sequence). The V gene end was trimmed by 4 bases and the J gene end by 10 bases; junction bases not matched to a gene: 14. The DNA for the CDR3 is TGTGCCAGCAGCGGGGCTGGGGAGGGCGCGGGGGAGCAGTTCTTC. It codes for CASSGAGEGAGEQFF.

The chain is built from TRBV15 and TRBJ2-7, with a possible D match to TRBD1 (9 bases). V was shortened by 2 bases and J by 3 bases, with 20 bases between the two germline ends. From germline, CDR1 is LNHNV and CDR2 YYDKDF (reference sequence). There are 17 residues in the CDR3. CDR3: CATSRRTGGTGSYEQYF. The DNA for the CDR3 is TGTGCCACCAGCAGAAGGACGGGGGGGACAGGGAGCTACGAGCAGTACTTC.

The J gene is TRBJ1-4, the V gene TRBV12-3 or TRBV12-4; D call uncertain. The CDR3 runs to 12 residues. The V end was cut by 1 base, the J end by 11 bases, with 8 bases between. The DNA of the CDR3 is TGTGCCAGCAGTTTAGACCGAGGGAAACTGTTTTTT. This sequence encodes CASSLDRGKLFF.

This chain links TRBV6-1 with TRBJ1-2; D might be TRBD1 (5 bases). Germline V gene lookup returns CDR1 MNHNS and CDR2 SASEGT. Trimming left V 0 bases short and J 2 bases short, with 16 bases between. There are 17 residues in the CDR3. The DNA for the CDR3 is TGTGCCAGCAGTGAAGCTCATTTGGGGGGGTTCAACTATGGCTACACCTTC. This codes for CASSEAHLGGFNYGYTF.

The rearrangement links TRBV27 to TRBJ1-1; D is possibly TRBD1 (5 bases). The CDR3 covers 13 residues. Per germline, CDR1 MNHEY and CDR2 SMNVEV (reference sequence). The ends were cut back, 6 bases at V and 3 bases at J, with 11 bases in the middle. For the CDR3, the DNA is TGTGCCAGCAGCGTGTCGACAGACACTGAAGCTTTCTTT. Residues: CASSVSTDTEAFF.

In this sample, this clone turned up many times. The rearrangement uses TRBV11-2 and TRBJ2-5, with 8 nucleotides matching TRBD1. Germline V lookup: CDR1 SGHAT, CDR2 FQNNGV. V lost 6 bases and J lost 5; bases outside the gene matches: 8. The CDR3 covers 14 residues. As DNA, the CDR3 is TGTGCCAGCAGGATGGCAGGGGGCCTGGAGACCCAGTACTTC. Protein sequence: CASRMAGGLETQYF.

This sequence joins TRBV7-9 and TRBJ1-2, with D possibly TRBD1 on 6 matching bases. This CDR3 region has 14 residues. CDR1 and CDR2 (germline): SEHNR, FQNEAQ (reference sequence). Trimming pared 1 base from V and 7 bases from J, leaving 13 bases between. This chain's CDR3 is CASSLDRASGGYTF. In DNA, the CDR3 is TGTGCCAGCAGCTTAGACAGGGCCTCGGGTGGCTACACCTTC.

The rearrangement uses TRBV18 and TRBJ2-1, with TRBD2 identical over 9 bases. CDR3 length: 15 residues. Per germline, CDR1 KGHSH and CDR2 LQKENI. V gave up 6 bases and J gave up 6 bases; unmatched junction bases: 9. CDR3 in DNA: TGTGCCAGCTCCCCCGCGGGAGGGAGCATCAATGAGCAGTTCTTC. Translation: CASSPAGGSINEQFF. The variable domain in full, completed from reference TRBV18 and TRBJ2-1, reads NAGVMQNPRHLVRRRGQEARLRCSPMKGHSHVYWYRQLPEEGLKFMVYLQKENIIDESGMPKERFSAEFPKEGPSILRIQQVVRGDSAAYFCASSPAGGSINEQFFGPGTRLTVL.

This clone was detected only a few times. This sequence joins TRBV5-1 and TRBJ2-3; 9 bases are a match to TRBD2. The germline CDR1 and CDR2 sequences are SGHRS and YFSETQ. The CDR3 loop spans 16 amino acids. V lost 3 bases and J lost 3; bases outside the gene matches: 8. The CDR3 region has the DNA TGCGCCAGCAGCTCCTTAGCGGGAGTGAGTACAGATACGCAGTATTTT. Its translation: CASSSLAGVSTDTQYF.

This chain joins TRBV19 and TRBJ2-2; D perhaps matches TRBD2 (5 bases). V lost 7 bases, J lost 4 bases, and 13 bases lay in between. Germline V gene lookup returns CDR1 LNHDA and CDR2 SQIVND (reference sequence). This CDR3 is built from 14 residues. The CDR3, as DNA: TGTGCCAGTAAGGTAGCGCGGGCCACCGGGGAGCTGTTTTTT. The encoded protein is CASKVARATGELFF.